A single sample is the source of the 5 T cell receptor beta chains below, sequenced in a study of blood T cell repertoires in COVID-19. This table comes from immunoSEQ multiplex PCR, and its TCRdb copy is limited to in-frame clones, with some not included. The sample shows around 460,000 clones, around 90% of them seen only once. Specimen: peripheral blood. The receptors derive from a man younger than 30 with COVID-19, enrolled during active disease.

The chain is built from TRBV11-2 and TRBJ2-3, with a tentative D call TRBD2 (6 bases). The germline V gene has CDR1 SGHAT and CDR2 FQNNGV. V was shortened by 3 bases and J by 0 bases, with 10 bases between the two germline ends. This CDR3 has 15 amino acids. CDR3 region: CASSLGRESTDTQYF. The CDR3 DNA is TGTGCCAGCAGCTTGGGGCGGGAAAGCACAGATACGCAGTATTTT. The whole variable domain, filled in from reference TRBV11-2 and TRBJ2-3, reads EAGVAQSPRYKIIEKRQSVAFWCNPISGHATLYWYQQILGQGPKLLIQFQNNGVVDDSQLPKDRFSAERLKGVDSTLKIQPAKLEDSAVYLCASSLGRESTDTQYFGPGTRLTVL.

The CDR3: CASSVPSLTDTQYF. Here the CDR3 DNA reads TGTGCCAGCAGTGTACCAAGCCTCACAGATACGCAGTATTTT. This chain joins TRBV2 and TRBJ2-3; D remains ambiguous. Trimming left V 4 bases short and J 2 bases short, with 10 bases between. From germline, CDR1 is SNHLY and CDR2 FYNNEI. This CDR3 spans 14 amino acids. Variable domain in full (rest from reference TRBV2 and TRBJ2-3): EPEVTQTPSHQVTQMGQEVILRCVPISNHLYFYWYRQILGQKVEFLVSFYNNEISEKSEIFDDQFSVERPDGSNFTLKIRSTKLEDSAMYFCASSVPSLTDTQYFGPGTRLTVL.

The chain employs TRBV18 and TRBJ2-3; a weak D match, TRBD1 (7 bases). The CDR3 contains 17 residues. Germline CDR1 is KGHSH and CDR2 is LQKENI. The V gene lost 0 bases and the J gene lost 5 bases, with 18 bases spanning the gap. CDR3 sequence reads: CASSPPGQRAEGDTQYF. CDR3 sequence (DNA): TGTGCCAGCTCACCACCGGGACAGCGGGCGGAGGGAGATACGCAGTATTTT.

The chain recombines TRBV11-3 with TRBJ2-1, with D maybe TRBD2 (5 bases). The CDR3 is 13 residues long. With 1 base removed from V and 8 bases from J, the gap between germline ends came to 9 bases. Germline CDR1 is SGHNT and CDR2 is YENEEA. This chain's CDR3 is CASSLGSGDEQFF. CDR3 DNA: TGTGCCAGCAGCTTAGGTTCCGGGGATGAGCAGTTCTTC.

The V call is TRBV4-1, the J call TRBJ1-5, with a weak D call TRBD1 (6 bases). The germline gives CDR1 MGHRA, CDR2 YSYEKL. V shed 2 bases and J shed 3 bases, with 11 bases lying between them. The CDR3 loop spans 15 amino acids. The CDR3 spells CASSQIDRTNQPQHF. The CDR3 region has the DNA TGCGCCAGCAGCCAAATAGACAGGACCAATCAGCCCCAGCATTTT.